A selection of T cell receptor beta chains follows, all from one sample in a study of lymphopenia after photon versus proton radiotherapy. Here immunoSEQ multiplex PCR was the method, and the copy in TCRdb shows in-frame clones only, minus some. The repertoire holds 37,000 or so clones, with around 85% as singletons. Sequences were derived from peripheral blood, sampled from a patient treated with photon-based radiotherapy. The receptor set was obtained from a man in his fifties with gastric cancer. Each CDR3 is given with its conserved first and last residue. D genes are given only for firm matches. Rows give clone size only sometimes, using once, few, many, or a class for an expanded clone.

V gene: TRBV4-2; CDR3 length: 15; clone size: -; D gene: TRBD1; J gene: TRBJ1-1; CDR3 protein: CASSQGITGGTEAFF; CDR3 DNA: TGTGCCAGCAGCCAAGGAATAACAGGGGGTACTGAAGCTTTCTTT
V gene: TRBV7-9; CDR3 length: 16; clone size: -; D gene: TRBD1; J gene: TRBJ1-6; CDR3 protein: CASSLGQGFYNSPLHF; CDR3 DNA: TGTGCCAGCAGCTTGGGACAGGGCTTCTATAATTCACCCCTCCACTTT
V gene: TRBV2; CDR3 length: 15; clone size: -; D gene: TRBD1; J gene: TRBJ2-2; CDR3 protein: CASSMEQGVGGELFF; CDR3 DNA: TGTGCCAGCAGTATGGAGCAGGGGGTTGGCGGGGAGCTGTTTTTT
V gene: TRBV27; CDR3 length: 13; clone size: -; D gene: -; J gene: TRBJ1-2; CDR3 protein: CASSLRQNYGYTF; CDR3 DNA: TGTGCCAGCAGTTTAAGGCAGAACTATGGCTACACCTTC
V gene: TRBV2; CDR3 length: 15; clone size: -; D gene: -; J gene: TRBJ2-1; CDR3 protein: CASSPLRSGDNEQFF; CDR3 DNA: TGTGCCAGCAGCCCTTTAAGGTCTGGGGACAATGAGCAGTTCTTC
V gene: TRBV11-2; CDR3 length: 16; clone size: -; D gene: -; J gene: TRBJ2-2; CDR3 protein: CASSLAGRKNTGELFF; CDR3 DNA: TGTGCCAGCAGCTTAGCTGGCAGGAAGAACACCGGGGAGCTGTTTTTT
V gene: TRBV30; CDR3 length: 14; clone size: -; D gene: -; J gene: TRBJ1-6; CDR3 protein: CAWTLRRSESPLHF; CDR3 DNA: TGTGCCTGGACCCTAAGGCGGTCTGAGTCACCCCTCCACTTT
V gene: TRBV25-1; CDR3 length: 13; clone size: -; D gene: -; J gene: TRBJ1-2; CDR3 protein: CASSAGARVGYTF; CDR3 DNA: TGTGCCAGCAGTGCGGGGGCGCGAGTCGGCTACACCTTC
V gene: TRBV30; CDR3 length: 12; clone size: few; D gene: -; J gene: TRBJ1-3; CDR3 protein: CAWSPGVNTIYF; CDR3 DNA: TGTGCCTGGAGCCCGGGGGTGAACACCATATATTTT
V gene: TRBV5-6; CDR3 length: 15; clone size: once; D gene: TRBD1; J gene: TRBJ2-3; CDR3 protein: CASSFRDRGQDTQYF; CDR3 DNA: TGTGCCAGCAGCTTCCGGGACAGGGGGCAAGATACGCAGTATTTT
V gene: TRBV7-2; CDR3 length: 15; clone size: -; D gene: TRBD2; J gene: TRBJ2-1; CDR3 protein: CASSFSGSSYNEQFF; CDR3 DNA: TGTGCCAGCAGTTTCAGCGGGAGCTCCTACAATGAGCAGTTCTTC
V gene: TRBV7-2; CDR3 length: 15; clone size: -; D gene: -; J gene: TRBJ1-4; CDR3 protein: CASSSGQSTNEKLFF; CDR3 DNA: TGTGCCAGCAGCTCCGGACAGTCAACTAATGAAAAACTGTTTTTT
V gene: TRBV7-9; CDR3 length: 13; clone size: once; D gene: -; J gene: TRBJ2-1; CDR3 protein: CASSLGQYNEQFF; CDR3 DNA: TGTGCCAGCAGCTTAGGCCAGTACAATGAGCAGTTCTTC
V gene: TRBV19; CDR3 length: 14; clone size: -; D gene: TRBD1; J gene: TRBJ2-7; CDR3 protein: CASSDRDSSYEQYF; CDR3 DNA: TGTGCCAGTAGTGACCGGGACAGCTCCTACGAGCAGTACTTC
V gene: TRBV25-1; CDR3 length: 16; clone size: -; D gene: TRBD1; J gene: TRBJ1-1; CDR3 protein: CASSEAGGLPNTEAFF; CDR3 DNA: TGTGCCAGCAGTGAAGCAGGGGGTCTTCCGAACACTGAAGCTTTCTTT
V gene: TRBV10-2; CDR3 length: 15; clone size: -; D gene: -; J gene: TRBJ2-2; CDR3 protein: CASSAPGRTTGELFF; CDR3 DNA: TGCGCCAGCAGTGCACCGGGACGAACGACCGGGGAGCTGTTTTTT
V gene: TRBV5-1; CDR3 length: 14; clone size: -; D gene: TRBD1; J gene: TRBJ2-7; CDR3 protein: CASSSGTADYEQYF; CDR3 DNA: TGTGCCAGCAGCTCGGGGACAGCAGACTACGAGCAGTACTTC
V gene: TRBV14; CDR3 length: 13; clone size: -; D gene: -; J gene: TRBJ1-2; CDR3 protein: CASSLTGQSGYTF; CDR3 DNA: TGTGCCAGCAGCCTTACAGGGCAAAGTGGCTACACCTTC
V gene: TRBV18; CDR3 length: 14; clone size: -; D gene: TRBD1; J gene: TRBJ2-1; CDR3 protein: CASSPRQGVDEQFF; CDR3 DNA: TGTGCCAGCTCACCCCGGCAGGGGGTGGATGAGCAGTTCTTC
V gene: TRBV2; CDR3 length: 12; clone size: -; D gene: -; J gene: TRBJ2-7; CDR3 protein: CASRWEAYEQYF; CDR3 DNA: TGTGCCAGCAGATGGGAGGCCTACGAGCAGTACTTC
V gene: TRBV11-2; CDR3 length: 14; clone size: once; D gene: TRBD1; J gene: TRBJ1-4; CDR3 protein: CASSLGGQGLKLFF; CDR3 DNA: TGTGCCAGCAGCTTAGGGGGACAGGGTCTAAAACTGTTTTTT
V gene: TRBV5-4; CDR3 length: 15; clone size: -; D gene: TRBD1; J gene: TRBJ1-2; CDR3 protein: CASSQEGQGNYGYTF; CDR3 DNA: TGTGCCAGCAGCCAAGAGGGACAGGGTAACTATGGCTACACCTTC
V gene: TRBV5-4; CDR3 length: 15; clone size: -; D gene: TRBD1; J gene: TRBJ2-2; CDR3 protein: CASRAGTGDTGELFF; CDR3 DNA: TGTGCCAGCAGGGCCGGGACAGGGGACACCGGGGAGCTGTTTTTT
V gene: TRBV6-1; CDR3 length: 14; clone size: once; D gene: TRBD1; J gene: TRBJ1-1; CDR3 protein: CASSETGGGTEAFF; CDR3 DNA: TGTGCCAGCTCAGAGACAGGGGGGGGCACTGAAGCTTTCTTT
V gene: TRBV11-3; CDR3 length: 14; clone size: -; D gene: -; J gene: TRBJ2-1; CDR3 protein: CASSLRDKNNEQFF; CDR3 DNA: TGTGCCAGCAGCCTCCGGGACAAAAACAATGAGCAGTTCTTC
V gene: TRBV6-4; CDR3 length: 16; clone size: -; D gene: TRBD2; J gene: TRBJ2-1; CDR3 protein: CASSDWASGDSNEQFF; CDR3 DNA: TGTGCCAGCAGTGACTGGGCTAGCGGAGATTCCAATGAGCAGTTCTTC
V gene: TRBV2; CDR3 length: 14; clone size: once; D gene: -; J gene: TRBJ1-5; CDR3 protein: CASSEVRVGQPQHF; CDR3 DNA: TGTGCCAGCAGTGAAGTGAGGGTTGGGCAGCCCCAGCATTTT
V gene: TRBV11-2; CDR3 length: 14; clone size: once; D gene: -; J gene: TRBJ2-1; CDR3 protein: CASSLGREFNEQFF; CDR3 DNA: TGTGCCAGCAGCTTAGGCCGGGAGTTTAATGAGCAGTTCTTC
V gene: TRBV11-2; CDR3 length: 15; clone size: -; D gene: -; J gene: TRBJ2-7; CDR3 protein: CASSLLRDHAYEQYF; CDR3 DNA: TGTGCCAGCAGCTTATTACGGGACCATGCCTACGAGCAGTACTTC
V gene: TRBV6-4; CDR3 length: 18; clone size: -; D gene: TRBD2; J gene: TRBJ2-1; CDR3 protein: CASSARSYSGRSYNEQFF; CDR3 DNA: TGTGCCAGCAGTGCGAGAAGTTATAGCGGGAGATCCTACAATGAGCAGTTCTTC
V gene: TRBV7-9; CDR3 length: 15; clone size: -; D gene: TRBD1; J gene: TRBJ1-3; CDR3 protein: CASSPGQGAGNTIYF; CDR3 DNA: TGTGCCAGCAGCCCAGGACAGGGGGCGGGAAACACCATATATTTT
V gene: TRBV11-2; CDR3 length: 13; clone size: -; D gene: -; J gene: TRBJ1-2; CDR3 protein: CASSSPMGGSYTF; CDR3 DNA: TGTGCCAGCAGCTCACCGATGGGGGGAAGCTACACCTTC
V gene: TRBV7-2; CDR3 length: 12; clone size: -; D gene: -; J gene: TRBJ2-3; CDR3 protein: CASSSSHDTQYF; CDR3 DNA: TGTGCCAGCAGCTCCTCCCATGATACGCAGTATTTT
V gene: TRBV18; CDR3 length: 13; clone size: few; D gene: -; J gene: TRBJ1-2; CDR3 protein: CASSPTGPDGYTF; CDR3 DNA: TGTGCCAGCTCACCGACAGGTCCGGATGGCTACACCTTC
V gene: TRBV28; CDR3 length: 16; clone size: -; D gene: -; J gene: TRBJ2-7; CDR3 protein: CASSLAPRTDSYEQYF; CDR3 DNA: TGTGCCAGCAGTTTAGCCCCGAGAACAGACTCCTACGAGCAGTACTTC
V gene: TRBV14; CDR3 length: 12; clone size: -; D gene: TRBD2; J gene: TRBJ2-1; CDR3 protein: CASGLAAHEQFF; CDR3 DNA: TGTGCCAGTGGACTAGCGGCGCATGAGCAGTTCTTC
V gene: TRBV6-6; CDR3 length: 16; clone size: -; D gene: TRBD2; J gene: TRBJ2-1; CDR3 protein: CASRPGLAGSYNEQFF; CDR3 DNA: TGTGCCAGCAGACCGGGACTAGCGGGCTCCTACAATGAGCAGTTCTTC
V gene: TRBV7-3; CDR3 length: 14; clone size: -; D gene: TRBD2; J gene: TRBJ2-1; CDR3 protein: CASSPVAGVDEQFF; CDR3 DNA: TGTGCCAGCAGCCCCGTGGCGGGAGTCGATGAGCAGTTCTTC
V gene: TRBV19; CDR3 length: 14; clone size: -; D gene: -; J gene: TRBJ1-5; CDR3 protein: CASSMRSSNQPQHF; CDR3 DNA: TGTGCCAGTAGTATGCGTTCCAGCAATCAGCCCCAGCATTTT
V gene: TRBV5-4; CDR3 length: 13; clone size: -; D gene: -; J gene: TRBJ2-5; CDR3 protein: CASSLRGQETQYF; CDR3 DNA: TGTGCCAGCAGCTTGCGGGGGCAGGAGACCCAGTACTTC